This T cell receptor (beta chain) was retrieved from a study of blood T cell repertoires in COVID-19. Study-level information: The United States, Italy and Spain supplied acute and convalescent COVID-19 samples. PBMCs, B-cell-depleted T cells, or T cells provided the cDNA or gDNA that made up the material.

Per the authors' pipeline: Amplifying reference gene primers gave estimates of nucleated cell counts. The repertoire was sequenced with immunoSEQ multiplex PCR; TCRdb's copy has only in-frame clones and lacks some. From that table come the V and J calls and clone size; the DNA was used to work out D and trimming. The sample contains approximately 170,000 clones, 65% to 85% of which appear only once. This CDR3 region has 15 residues. The germline CDR1 and CDR2 sequences are MNHEY and SVGAGI. Trimming took off 6 bases at V and 2 bases at J, with 14 bases between the two ends. The specimen sequenced was peripheral blood. This receptor was identified in a man between 70 and 80 years old with active or convalescent COVID-19. V is TRBV6-5 and J is TRBJ2-1, with a weak D call TRBD1 (6 bases). The CDR3 spells CASSLDRSTYNEQFF. CDR3 nucleotides: TGTGCCAGCAGCCTAGACAGGTCCACCTACAATGAGCAGTTCTTC.